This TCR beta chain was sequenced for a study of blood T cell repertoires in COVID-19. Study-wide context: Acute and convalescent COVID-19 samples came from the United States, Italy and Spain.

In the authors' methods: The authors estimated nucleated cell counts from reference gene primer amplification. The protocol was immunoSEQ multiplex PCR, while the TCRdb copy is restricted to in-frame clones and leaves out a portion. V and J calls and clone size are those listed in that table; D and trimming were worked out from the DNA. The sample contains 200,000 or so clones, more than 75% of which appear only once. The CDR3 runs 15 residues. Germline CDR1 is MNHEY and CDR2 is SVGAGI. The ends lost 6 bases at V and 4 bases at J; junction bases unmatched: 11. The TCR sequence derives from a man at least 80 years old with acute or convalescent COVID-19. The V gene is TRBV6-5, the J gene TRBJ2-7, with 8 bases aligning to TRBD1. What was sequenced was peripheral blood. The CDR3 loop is CASSAPGQARYEQYF. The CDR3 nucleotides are TGTGCCAGCAGCGCCCCGGGACAGGCTCGATACGAGCAGTACTTC.